This TCR beta chain was sequenced in a study of radiation and T cells in renal cell carcinoma. Study overall: Nephrectomy followed 15 Gy stereotactic body radiation by 4 weeks. Notes on the study in general: In blood, top tumor clones expanded by 2 weeks, shrinking by 4.

Sequencing used immunoSEQ multiplex PCR; TCRdb keeps in-frame clones, though not all of them. The sample includes some 80,000 clones, 80% to 90% of them seen just once. Time point reported: blood 2 weeks post-SBRT. Sample treatment: 15 Gy SBRT to primary tumor, nephrectomy 4 weeks later. Blood was sampled at baseline, 2 weeks and 4 weeks after SBRT. The tumor was a clear cell renal cell carcinoma. Note on this clone: Antigen specificity is unknown.

Germline loops: CDR1 LNHDA, CDR2 SQIVND (reference sequence). The CDR3 extends over 13 amino acids. V lost 3 bases to trimming and J lost 5 bases, with 7 bases between them. The TCR sequence derives from a woman aged 50 to 65 with renal cell carcinoma. The sample consisted of blood, taken from a patient whose treatment included radiotherapy and nephrectomy. The rearrangement uses TRBV19 and TRBJ2-2; D is tentatively TRBD1 or TRBD2 (5 bases each). The CDR3 DNA follows: TGTGCCAGTAGTATGGGGGAAACCGGGGAGCTGTTTTTT. Protein sequence: CASSMGETGELFF.